The sequence of this TCR beta chain was determined in a study of PD-1 blockade in mismatch repair-deficient tumors. Study as a whole: All were previously treated, progressing patients with approximately 11 mismatch repair-deficient cancer types.

TCRdb keeps only in-frame clones here, not all; method: immunoSEQ multiplex PCR. This table has under 95,000 clones, about 85% appearing once. From germline, CDR1 is MNHNS and CDR2 SASEGT. The CDR3 length is 14 residues. V was cut by 7 bases and J by 4 bases, with 14 bases left in between. The material sequenced was peripheral blood, taken 12 weeks after starting pembrolizumab. This sequence joins TRBV6-1 and TRBJ1-5; perhaps TRBD1 as D (5 bases). The origin of this receptor is an adult with mismatch repair-deficient cancer. CDR3: CASTQEQRNQPQHF. The CDR3 nucleotides are TGTGCCAGCACACAGGAACAAAGAAATCAGCCCCAGCATTTT.